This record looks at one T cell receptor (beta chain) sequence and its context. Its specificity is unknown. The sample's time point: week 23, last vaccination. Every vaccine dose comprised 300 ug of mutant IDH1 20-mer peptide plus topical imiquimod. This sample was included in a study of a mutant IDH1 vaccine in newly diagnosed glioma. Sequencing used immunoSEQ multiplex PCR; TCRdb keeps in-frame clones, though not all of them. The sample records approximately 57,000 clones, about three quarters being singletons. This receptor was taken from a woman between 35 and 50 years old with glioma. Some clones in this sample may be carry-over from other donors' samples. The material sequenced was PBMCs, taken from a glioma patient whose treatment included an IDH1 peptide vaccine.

Written as DNA, the CDR3 is TGTGCCAGCAGTTACTCGTTGGGGACAGATACGCAGTATTTT. Translation: CASSYSLGTDTQYF. This chain links TRBV6-6 with TRBJ2-3, with D uncertain. Per the germline V gene, CDR1 is MNHNY and CDR2 is SVGAGI (reference sequence). This CDR3 is 14 amino acids long. The ends were cut back, 0 bases at V and 3 bases at J, with 7 bases in the middle.